This TCR beta chain was sequenced for a study of T cell responses to AZD1222 COVID-19 vaccine. Profiled with immunoSEQ multiplex PCR; TCRdb holds only in-frame clones, not every one. The table records under 150,000 clones, roughly nine tenths of them present only once. Details on this clone: Its cognate antigen is unknown.

Whole-study results and caveats: Reportedly, nearly half the spike-specific TCRs target unmutated variant regions.

The material was peripheral blood, obtained 28 days after the second AZD1222 dose. The sequence was obtained from an adult who received the AZD1222 COVID-19 vaccine.

Here the CDR3 reads CASSVEIFRTDTQYF. In nucleotides, the CDR3 is TGTGCCAGCAGCGTAGAAATCTTCCGCACAGATACGCAGTATTTT. The chain carries TRBV9 and TRBJ2-3; D is ambiguous. Germline CDR1 reads SGDLS; CDR2 reads YYNGEE. Trimming pared 0 bases from V and 1 base from J, leaving 9 bases between. This CDR3 has 15 residues.